The clone carrying this T cell receptor beta chain showed up just once. The record originates from a study of blood T cell repertoires in COVID-19. This CDR3 comprises 14 residues. V dropped 0 bases and J dropped 7 bases, with 14 bases sitting between them. Looked up from germline, CDR1 is SGHTS and CDR2 is YDEGEE. Repertoires were generated with immunoSEQ multiplex PCR, while TCRdb's copy carries only in-frame clones and drops some. The sample yields over 55,000 clones, about nine tenths seen once. The TCR originated in a human donor in a cohort sampled during active COVID-19. The rearrangement links TRBV5-8 to TRBJ2-7; a weak D match, TRBD2 (6 bases). Sequenced: peripheral blood. The CDR3 loop reads CASSLAAGQGEQYF. DNA of the CDR3: TGTGCCAGCAGCTTGGCGGCGGGGCAAGGAGAGCAGTACTTC.